This TCR beta chain was captured in a study of CD8+ T cells in alopecia areata. Sequencing used cDNA as its template, made by extracting RNA and reverse transcribing it. Profiling relied on immunoSEQ multiplex PCR, and the TCRdb table lists in-frame clones only, not all of them. The profile shows some 130,000 clones, about 49% of them singletons. This CDR3 comprises 14 residues. The V end lost 1 base, the J end lost 7 bases, and 13 bases lay between the germline ends. The germline V gene encodes CDR1 GTSNPN and CDR2 SVGIG (reference sequence). In alopecia areata patients, both lesional scalp punch biopsies and peripheral blood were collected.

Sequencing was performed on CD8+ T cells sorted from blood, taken at week 0. The chain couples TRBV30 to TRBJ1-4, with D perhaps TRBD1 (5 bases). The sequence came from a human donor with alopecia areata. CDR3 amino acids: CAWSEFAGSEKLFF. For the CDR3, the DNA is TGTGCCTGGAGTGAATTCGCAGGGAGTGAAAAACTGTTTTTT.